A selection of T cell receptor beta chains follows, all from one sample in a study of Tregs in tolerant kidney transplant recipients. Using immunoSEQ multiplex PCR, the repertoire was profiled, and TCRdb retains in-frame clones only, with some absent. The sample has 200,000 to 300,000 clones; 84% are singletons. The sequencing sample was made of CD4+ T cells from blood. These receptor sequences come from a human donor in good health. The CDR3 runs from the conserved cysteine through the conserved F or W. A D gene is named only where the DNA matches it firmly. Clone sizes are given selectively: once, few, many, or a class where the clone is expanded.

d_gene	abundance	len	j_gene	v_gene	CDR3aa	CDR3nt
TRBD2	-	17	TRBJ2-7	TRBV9	CASSVGLAGGSHYEQYF	TGTGCCAGCAGCGTAGGACTAGCGGGAGGTTCACACTACGAGCAGTACTTC
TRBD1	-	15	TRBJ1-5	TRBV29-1	CSAATGTGGDQPQHF	TGCAGCGCCGCTACCGGGACAGGGGGCGATCAGCCCCAGCATTTT
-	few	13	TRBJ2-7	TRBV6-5	CASGGKSAYEQYF	TGTGCCAGCGGCGGGAAAAGCGCCTACGAGCAGTACTTC
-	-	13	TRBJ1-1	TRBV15	CATSSRVYTEAFF	TGTGCCACCAGCAGCAGGGTTTACACTGAAGCTTTCTTT
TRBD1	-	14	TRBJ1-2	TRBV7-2	CASSLVAGGYGYTF	TGTGCCAGCAGCTTAGTGGCAGGGGGCTATGGCTACACCTTC
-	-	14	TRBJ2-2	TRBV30	CAWSVVRNTGELFF	TGTGCCTGGAGTGTAGTAAGGAACACCGGGGAGCTGTTTTTT
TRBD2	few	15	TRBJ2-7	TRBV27	CASSPKGLAPYEQYF	TGTGCCAGCAGTCCAAAAGGACTAGCCCCCTACGAGCAGTACTTC
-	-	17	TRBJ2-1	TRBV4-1	CASSQDYRTGAYNEQFF	TGCGCCAGCAGCCAAGATTACAGGACTGGCGCCTACAATGAGCAGTTCTTC
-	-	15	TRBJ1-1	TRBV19	CASSILRAADTEAFF	TGTGCCAGTAGTATTCTTCGGGCCGCGGACACTGAAGCTTTCTTT
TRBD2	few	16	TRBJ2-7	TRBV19	CASSTSIAGSTYEQYF	TGTGCCAGTAGTACTTCAATAGCGGGGTCCACCTACGAGCAGTACTTC
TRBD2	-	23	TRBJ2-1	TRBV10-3	CAISVGLAQRLAGAPAPYNEQFF	TGTGCCATCAGTGTAGGTCTTGCCCAGAGACTAGCGGGAGCCCCGGCACCATACAATGAGCAGTTCTTC